This entry features one TCR beta chain sequence. No antigen is known for it. Thawed PBMCs were rested overnight at 37°C with around 200 IU/ml IL-2 before regulatory T cell sorting. The table came from immunoSEQ multiplex PCR; TCRdb's copy has only in-frame clones and leaves some out. The data show approximately 75,000 clones, around 93% seen once. This CDR3 is built from 15 residues. Germline-derived CDR1 and CDR2 are MNHEY and SMNVEV (reference sequence). The V gene lost 5 bases and the J gene lost 9 bases, with 17 bases spanning the gap. The sample comes from a study of Tregs in tolerant kidney transplant recipients. Study at large: Mixed chimerism was transient after nonmyeloablative marrow transplants from related graft donors.

Study results and limitations: The most relevant donor-specific Treg TCRbeta repertoire apparently came from expansion with activated donor B cells. Some patients' samples used different primers over time, so nucleotide sequences weren't comparable.

The clonotype originates from a human donor who received a combined kidney and bone marrow transplant. The chain couples TRBV27 to TRBJ1-6; the D gene is possibly TRBD1 (5 bases). Sequences were derived from Tregs from blood, sampled before the transplant. CDR3 loop: CASSPGTLGRSPLHF. CDR3 bases: TGTGCCAGCAGTCCTGGGACCCTAGGACGTTCACCCCTCCACTTT.